This is a list of T cell receptor beta chains from one sample in a study of shared clonotypes between healthy human individuals. Clones were sequenced by immunoSEQ multiplex PCR, and TCRdb holds only the in-frame ones, with some missing. The data hold roughly 1.5 million clones, with approximately 98% observed a single time. Sequencing input: naive CD4+ T cells sorted from blood. The receptors were gathered from a man aged 30-40 years in good health. Each CDR3 is given with its conserved first and last residue. Fields, in order: J gene, clone size, D gene, V gene, CDR3 DNA, CDR3 protein. The D gene is left open where the match is weak. Clone sizes are given selectively: once, few, many, or a class where the clone is expanded.

TRBJ1-1	.	TRBD1	TRBV7-2	TGTGCCAGCAGCTTAAGGACGGGACAGGACACTGAAGCTTTCTTT	CASSLRTGQDTEAFF
TRBJ1-5	.	.	TRBV30	TGTGCCTGGAGTAAACAGAGCAATCAGCCCCAGCATTTT	CAWSKQSNQPQHF
TRBJ2-3	.	TRBD1	TRBV6-1	TGTGCCAGCAGTGCGGACAGGGTCATTGATACGCAGTATTTT	CASSADRVIDTQYF
TRBJ2-7	once	TRBD1	TRBV19	TGTGCCAGTAGGCCCAGGGGGCTCCCCTCCTACGAGCAGTACTTC	CASRPRGLPSYEQYF
TRBJ2-3	.	TRBD2	TRBV25-1	TGTGCCAGCAGTGAGAGCGGGACGGGACCTAGCACAGATACGCAGTATTTT	CASSESGTGPSTDTQYF
TRBJ1-2	.	.	TRBV5-6	TGTGCCAGCAGCTTGGGACAGCTAGCTAACTATGGCTACACCTTC	CASSLGQLANYGYTF
TRBJ2-1	.	.	TRBV14	TGTGCCAGCAGCCCCCTCAGAGAAGGGCGGGAGTTCTTC	CASSPLREGREFF
TRBJ2-3	.	.	TRBV7-6	TGTGCCAGCAGCCACAAGGGCCCCCAGAGTACGCAGTATTTT	CASSHKGPQSTQYF
TRBJ2-5	.	.	TRBV14	TGTGCCAGCAGCCAAGAGGGGACTCGCGGGACCCAGTACTTC	CASSQEGTRGTQYF
TRBJ2-3	.	.	TRBV29-1	TGCAGCGCTGGACTGGGGATAGATACGCAGTATTTT	CSAGLGIDTQYF
TRBJ1-1	.	.	TRBV6-1	TGTGCCAGCCGCCTAGGACAGAACACTGAAGCTTTCTTT	CASRLGQNTEAFF
TRBJ2-5	.	.	TRBV18	TGTGCCAGCTCACAACGGCCGGGACACCAAGAGACCCAGTACTTC	CASSQRPGHQETQYF
TRBJ2-7	.	TRBD2	TRBV28	TGTGCCAGCAGTGCAGGACTAGCGGGAGATTTCCTCGGAGGCTTGCAGTACTTC	CASSAGLAGDFLGGLQYF
TRBJ2-1	.	TRBD2	TRBV28	TGTGCCAGCAGGTGGACTAGCGGGAGGATCTCCTACAATGAGCAGTTCTTC	CASRWTSGRISYNEQFF
TRBJ2-5	.	.	TRBV4-1	TGCGCCAGCAGCCACTCGCTTGGACAGCCCCAAGAGACCCAGTACTTC	CASSHSLGQPQETQYF
TRBJ1-3	.	.	TRBV13	TGTGCCAGCAGCTTTACCTCTGGAAACACCATATATTTT	CASSFTSGNTIYF
TRBJ2-7	.	.	TRBV21-1	TGTGCCAGCAGCGCGACCCATGGGGTCCGTGAATACGAGCAGTACTTC	CASSATHGVREYEQYF
TRBJ2-2	once	.	TRBV14	TGTGCCAGCAGCCAAAATCGGGGGTCCGGGGAGCTGTTTTTT	CASSQNRGSGELFF
TRBJ2-7	.	TRBD1	TRBV7-6	TGTGCCAGCAGCTTAAGAACGGGACAGGGGTTACACGAGCAGTACTTC	CASSLRTGQGLHEQYF
TRBJ2-5	.	TRBD1	TRBV29-1	TGCAGCGTTGGTCCAGGGGGAGAGACCCAGTACTTC	CSVGPGGETQYF
TRBJ2-1	.	.	TRBV9	TGTGCCAGCAGCGTAGTCCCCGTTCCGGGGACTGGTACCTACAATGAGCAGTTCTTC	CASSVVPVPGTGTYNEQFF
TRBJ1-4	.	.	TRBV5-1	TGCGCCAGCAGCTTGGGATGGAAGTCTGAAAAACTGTTTTTT	CASSLGWKSEKLFF
TRBJ2-7	.	.	TRBV21-1	TGTGCCAGCAGCAACCCTCCCCTAGCGGGACACTACGAGCAGTACTTC	CASSNPPLAGHYEQYF
TRBJ2-1	.	TRBD2	TRBV5-6	TGTGCCAGCAGCAAGGGACTACGAGAGGTCGATGAGCAGTTCTTC	CASSKGLREVDEQFF
TRBJ1-5	once	.	TRBV5-7	TGTGCCAGCAGCTTGGGGAAGAAAGGGGACGAGGCCCAGCATTTT	CASSLGKKGDEAQHF
TRBJ2-7	.	.	TRBV14	TGTGCCAGCAGCAAAGCTCTGGCGAGCTCCTACGAGCAGTACTTC	CASSKALASSYEQYF